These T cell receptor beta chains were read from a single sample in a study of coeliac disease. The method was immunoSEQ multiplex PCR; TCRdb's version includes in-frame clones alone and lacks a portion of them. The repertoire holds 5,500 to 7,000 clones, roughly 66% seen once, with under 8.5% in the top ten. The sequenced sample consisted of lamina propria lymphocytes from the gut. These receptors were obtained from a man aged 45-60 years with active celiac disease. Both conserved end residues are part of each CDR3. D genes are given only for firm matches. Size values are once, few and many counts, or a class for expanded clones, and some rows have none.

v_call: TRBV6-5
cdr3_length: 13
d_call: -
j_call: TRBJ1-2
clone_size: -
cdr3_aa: CASSYESGDGYTF
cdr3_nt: TGTGCCAGCAGTTACGAGTCTGGTGATGGCTACACCTTC

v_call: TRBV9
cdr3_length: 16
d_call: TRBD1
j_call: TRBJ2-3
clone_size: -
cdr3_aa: CASSAPRDRVLDTQYF
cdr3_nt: TGTGCCAGCAGCGCCCCCCGGGACAGGGTCTTAGATACGCAGTATTTT

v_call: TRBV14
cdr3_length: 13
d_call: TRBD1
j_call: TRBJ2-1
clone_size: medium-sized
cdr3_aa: CASSVTGGGEQFF
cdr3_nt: TGTGCCAGCAGCGTTACAGGGGGCGGTGAGCAGTTCTTC

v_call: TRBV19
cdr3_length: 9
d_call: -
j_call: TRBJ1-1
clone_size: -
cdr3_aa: CAGGIEAFF
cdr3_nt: TGTGCCGGGGGGATAGAAGCTTTCTTT

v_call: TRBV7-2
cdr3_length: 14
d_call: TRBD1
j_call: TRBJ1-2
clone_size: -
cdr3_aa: CASSPSGTDYGYTF
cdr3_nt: TGTGCCAGCAGCCCATCCGGGACAGACTATGGCTACACCTTC

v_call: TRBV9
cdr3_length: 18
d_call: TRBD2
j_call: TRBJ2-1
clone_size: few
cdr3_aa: CASSVGLAGGISCNEQFF
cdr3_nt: TGTGCCAGCAGCGTAGGACTAGCGGGAGGCATATCCTGCAATGAGCAGTTCTTC

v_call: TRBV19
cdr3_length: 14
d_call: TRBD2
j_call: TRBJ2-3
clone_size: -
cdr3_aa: CASSGGGAADTQYF
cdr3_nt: TGTGCCAGTAGTGGGGGAGGGGCGGCAGATACGCAGTATTTT

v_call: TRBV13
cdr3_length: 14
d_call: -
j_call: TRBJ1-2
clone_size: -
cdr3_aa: CASSLGPQQIGYTF
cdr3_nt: TGTGCCAGCAGCTTAGGCCCACAACAAATCGGCTACACCTTC

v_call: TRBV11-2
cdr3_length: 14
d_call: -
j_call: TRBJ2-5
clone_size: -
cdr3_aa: CASSLRVGAQTQYF
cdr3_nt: TGTGCCAGCAGCTTAAGGGTAGGGGCACAGACCCAGTACTTC

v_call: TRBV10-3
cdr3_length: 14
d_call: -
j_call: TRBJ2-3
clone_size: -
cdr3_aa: CAISDRQGTDTQYF
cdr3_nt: TGTGCCATCAGCGACCGGCAGGGCACAGATACGCAGTATTTT

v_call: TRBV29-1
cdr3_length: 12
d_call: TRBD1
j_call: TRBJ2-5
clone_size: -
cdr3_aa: CSVGGGFETQYF
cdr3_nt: TGCAGCGTTGGAGGGGGCTTCGAGACCCAGTACTTC

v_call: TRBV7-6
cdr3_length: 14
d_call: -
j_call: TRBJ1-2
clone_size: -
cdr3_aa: CASSSRPDEYGYTF
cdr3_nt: TGTGCCAGCAGCTCTAGGCCGGATGAGTATGGCTACACCTTC

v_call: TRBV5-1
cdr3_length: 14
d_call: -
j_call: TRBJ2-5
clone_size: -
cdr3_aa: CASSRGQTQETQYF
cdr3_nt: TGCGCCAGCAGCCGAGGGCAAACCCAAGAGACCCAGTACTTC

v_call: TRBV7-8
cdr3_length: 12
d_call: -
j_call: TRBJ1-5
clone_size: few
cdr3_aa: CASSAHSQPQHF
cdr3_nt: TGTGCCAGCAGCGCTCACAGTCAGCCCCAGCATTTT

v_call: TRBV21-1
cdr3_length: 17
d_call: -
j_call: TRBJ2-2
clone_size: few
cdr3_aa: CASSKSRDTKNTGELFF
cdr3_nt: TGTGCCAGCAGCAAATCCCGGGACACCAAGAACACCGGGGAGCTGTTTTTT

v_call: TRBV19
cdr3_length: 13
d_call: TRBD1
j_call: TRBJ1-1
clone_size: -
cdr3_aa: CASSVQQGSEAFF
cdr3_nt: TGTGCCAGTAGTGTTCAACAGGGGTCCGAAGCTTTCTTT

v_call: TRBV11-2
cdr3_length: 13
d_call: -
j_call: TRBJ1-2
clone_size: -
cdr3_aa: CASSPRVDYGYTF
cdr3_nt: TGTGCCAGCAGCCCCAGGGTTGACTATGGCTACACCTTC

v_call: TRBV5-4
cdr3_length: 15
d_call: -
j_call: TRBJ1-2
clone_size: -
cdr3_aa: CASSAGGSPFYGYTF
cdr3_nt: TGTGCCAGCTCCGCGGGGGGGTCTCCTTTCTATGGCTACACCTTC

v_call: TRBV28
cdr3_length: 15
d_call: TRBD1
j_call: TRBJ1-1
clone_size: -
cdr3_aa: CASSFLDRVGTEAFF
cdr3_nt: TGTGCCAGCAGTTTTTTAGACAGGGTAGGGACTGAAGCTTTCTTT

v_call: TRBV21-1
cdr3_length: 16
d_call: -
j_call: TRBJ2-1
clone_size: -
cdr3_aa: CASSRPSGGAIDEQFF
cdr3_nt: TGTGCCAGCAGCAGACCTAGCGGGGGGGCGATCGATGAGCAGTTCTTC

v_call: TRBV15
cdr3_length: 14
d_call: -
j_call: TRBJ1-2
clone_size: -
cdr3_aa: CATSRGGATYGYTF
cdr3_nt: TGTGCCACCAGCAGGGGCGGGGCCACCTATGGCTACACCTTC

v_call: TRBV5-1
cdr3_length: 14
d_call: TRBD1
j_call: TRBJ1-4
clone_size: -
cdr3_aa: CASSPRGNNEKLFF
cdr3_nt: TGCGCCAGCAGCCCCAGGGGGAATAATGAAAAACTGTTTTTT

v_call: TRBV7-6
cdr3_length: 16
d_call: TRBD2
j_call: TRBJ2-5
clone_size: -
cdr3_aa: CASSRRTSGAQETQYF
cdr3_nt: TGTGCCAGCAGCCGACGGACTAGCGGGGCGCAAGAGACCCAGTACTTC

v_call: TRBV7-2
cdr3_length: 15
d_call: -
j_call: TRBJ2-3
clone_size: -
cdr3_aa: CASSSGILAADTQYF
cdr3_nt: TGTGCCAGCAGCTCAGGGATTTTGGCCGCAGATACGCAGTATTTT

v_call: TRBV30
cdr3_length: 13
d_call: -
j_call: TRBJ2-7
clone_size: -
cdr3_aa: CAWSPVLVYEQYF
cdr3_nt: TGTGCCTGGAGCCCCGTTCTTGTCTACGAGCAGTACTTC

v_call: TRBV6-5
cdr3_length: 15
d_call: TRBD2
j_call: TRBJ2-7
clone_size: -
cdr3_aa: CASSSGLAGGNEQYF
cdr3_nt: TGTGCCAGCAGTTCAGGACTAGCGGGGGGAAACGAGCAGTACTTC

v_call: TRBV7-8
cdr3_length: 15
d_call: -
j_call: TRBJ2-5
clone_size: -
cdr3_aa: CASRPNRGRGETQYF
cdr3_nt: TGTGCCAGCAGGCCTAACAGGGGACGGGGGGAGACCCAGTACTTC

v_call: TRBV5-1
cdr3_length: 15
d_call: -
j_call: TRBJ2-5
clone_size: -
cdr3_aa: CASSAGDSTGETQYF
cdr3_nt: TGCGCCAGCAGCGCCGGGGACTCCACGGGGGAGACCCAGTACTTC

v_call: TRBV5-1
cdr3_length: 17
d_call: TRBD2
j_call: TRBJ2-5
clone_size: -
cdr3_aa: CASSPGGAGGRQETQYF
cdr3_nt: TGCGCCAGCAGCCCGGGTGGCGCGGGGGGGAGGCAAGAGACCCAGTACTTC

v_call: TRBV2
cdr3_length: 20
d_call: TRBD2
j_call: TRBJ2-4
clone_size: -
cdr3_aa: CASSELPGLAGVGSKNIQYF
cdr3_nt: TGTGCCAGCAGTGAACTTCCGGGACTAGCGGGAGTGGGATCTAAAAACATTCAGTACTTC

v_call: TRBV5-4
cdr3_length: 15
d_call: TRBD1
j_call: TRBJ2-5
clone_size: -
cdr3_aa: CASSRSGQGQETQYF
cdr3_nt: TGTGCCAGCAGCAGATCGGGACAGGGGCAGGAGACCCAGTACTTC

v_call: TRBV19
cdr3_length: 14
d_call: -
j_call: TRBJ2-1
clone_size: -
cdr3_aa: CASSIPGVNNEQFF
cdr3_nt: TGTGCCAGTAGTATCCCGGGAGTGAACAATGAGCAGTTCTTC

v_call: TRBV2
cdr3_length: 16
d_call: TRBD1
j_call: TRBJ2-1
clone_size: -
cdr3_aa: CASNEHGQGEYNEQFF
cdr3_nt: TGTGCCAGCAACGAACATGGACAGGGGGAATACAATGAGCAGTTCTTC

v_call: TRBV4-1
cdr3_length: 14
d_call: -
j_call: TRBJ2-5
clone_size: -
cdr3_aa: CASSQAGKRETQYF
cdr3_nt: TGCGCCAGCAGCCAAGCAGGGAAGAGAGAGACCCAGTACTTC

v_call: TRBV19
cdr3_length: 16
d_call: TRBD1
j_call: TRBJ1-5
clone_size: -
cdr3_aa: CASLFTGTGGGQPQHF
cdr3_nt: TGTGCCAGTCTTTTTACCGGGACAGGGGGCGGACAGCCCCAGCATTTT

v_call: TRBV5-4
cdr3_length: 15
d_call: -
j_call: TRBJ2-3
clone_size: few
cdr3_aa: CASSPGLTLVNTQYF
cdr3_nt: TGTGCCAGCAGCCCGGGACTTACCTTAGTGAATACGCAGTATTTT

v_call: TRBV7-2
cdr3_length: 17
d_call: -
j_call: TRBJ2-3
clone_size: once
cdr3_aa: CASSLLYGGLSTDTQYF
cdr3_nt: TGTGCCAGCAGCCTTCTCTACGGGGGGCTTTCGACAGATACGCAGTATTTT

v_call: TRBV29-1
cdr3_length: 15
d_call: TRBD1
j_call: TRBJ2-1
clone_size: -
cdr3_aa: CSVPTGGSSYNEQFF
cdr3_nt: TGCAGCGTCCCAACAGGGGGAAGCTCCTACAATGAGCAGTTCTTC

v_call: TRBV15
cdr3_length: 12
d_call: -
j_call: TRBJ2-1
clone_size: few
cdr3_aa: CATSWGRGSLVF
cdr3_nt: -

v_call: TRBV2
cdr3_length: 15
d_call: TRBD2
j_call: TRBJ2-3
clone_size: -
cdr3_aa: CASSANSGITDTQYF
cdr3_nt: TGTGCCAGCAGTGCAAATAGCGGGATCACAGATACGCAGTATTTT

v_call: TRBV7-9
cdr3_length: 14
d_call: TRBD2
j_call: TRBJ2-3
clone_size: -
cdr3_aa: CASSLKAGIDTQYF
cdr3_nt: TGTGCCAGCAGCCTCAAAGCGGGGATAGATACGCAGTATTTT

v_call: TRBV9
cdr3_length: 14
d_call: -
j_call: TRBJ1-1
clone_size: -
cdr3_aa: CASSVIREDTEAFF
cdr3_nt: TGTGCCAGCAGCGTTATCAGGGAGGACACTGAAGCTTTCTTT

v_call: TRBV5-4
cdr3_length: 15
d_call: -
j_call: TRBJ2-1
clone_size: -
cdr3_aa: CASSPGGAFDNEQFF
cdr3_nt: TGTGCCAGCAGCCCTGGAGGGGCCTTCGACAATGAGCAGTTCTTC

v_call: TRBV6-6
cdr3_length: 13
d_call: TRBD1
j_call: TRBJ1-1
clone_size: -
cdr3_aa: CASRDRVNTEAFF
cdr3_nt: TGTGCCAGCCGCGACAGGGTGAACACTGAAGCTTTCTTT

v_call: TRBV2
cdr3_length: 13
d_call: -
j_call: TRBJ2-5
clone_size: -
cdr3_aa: CASSGRARETQYF
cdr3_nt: TGTGCCAGCAGTGGCAGGGCACGGGAGACCCAGTACTTC

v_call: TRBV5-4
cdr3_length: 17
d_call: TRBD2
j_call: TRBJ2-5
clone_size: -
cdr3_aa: CASSLWGAGGALETQYF
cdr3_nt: TGTGCCAGCAGCTTGTGGGGGGCGGGAGGGGCTTTAGAGACCCAGTACTTC

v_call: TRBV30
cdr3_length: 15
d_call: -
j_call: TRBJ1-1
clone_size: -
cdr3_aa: CAWSIARTMNTEAFF
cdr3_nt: TGTGCCTGGAGCATCGCCCGCACAATGAACACTGAAGCTTTCTTT

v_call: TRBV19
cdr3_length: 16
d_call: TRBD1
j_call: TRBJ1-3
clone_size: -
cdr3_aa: CASSVRQGYSGNTIYF
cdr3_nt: TGTGCCAGTAGTGTCCGACAGGGCTATTCTGGAAACACCATATATTTT